Listed here are 10 T cell receptor beta chains from one sample, sequenced in a study of T-cell memory formation after mild COVID-19. TCRdb reprocessed the 5' RACE reads via MiXCR and lists one record per CDR3 protein. The sample has 540,000 or so distinct CDR3 sequences; around 20% are singletons. The sample comprised PBMCs or a T cell subset sorted from them (not recorded which). The receptors stem from an adult woman who had mild COVID-19 (a few samples of this study predate the infection). Cell type and time point are not known.

This clonotype showed up just a few times. This chain uses TRBV5-1 with TRBJ2-1, with 10 bases matching TRBD1. The germline V gene has CDR1 SGHRS and CDR2 YFSETQ. V shed 1 base and J 4 bases; nucleotides not matched to a gene: 5. The CDR3 is made up of 16 amino acids. This chain's CDR3 is CASSLYGTGVYNEQFF. The CDR3 nucleotides read TGCGCCAGCAGCTTGTATGGGACAGGGGTATACAATGAGCAGTTCTTC.

The rearrangement uses TRBV12-3 or TRBV12-4 and TRBJ1-2, with D uncertain. The CDR3 sequence is 15 residues long. V shed 2 bases and J shed 3 bases, with 13 bases lying between them. This CDR3 reads CASSLRDWHDYGYTF. The CDR3 DNA sequence: TGTGCCAGCAGTTTACGGGATTGGCACGACTATGGCTACACCTTC.

The sample holds many counts of this clonotype. This sequence joins TRBV5-1 and TRBJ1-1; TRBD1 agrees at 7 bases. The J segment lost 4 bases and the V segment lost 4 bases, leaving 13 bases of the junction unmatched. The germline gives CDR1 SGHRS, CDR2 YFSETQ. There are 16 residues in the CDR3. The DNA of the CDR3 is TGCGCCAGCAGCCGTCGACAGGGCGGAGAGGGCACTGAAGCTTTCTTT. It codes for CASSRRQGGEGTEAFF.

This clonotype was counted many times. This rearrangement joins TRBV4-2 to TRBJ2-3, with TRBD2 matching over 11 bases. Germline-derived CDR1 and CDR2 are LGHNA and YNFKEQ. V lost 0 bases to trimming and J lost 6 bases; unmatched junction nucleotides: 5. The CDR3 spans 16 residues. CDR3 DNA sequence: TGTGCCAGCAGCCAAGATCCTAGACTAGCGGGGGATACGCAGTATTTT. Its protein product is CASSQDPRLAGDTQYF.

The CDR3 sequence: CSVATGLGTDTQYF. CDR3 bases: TGCAGTGTCGCAACAGGGCTAGGGACAGATACGCAGTATTTT. J is TRBJ2-3 and V is TRBV20-1; perhaps TRBD1 as D (6 bases). The V and J ends lost 7 bases and 3 bases respectively, with 17 bases between them. Germline-derived CDR1 and CDR2 are DFQATT and SNEGSKA (reference sequence). The CDR3 spans 14 residues.

This clonotype was recorded many times. The V call is TRBV3-1, the J call TRBJ1-1; D perhaps matches TRBD1 (5 bases). V shed 0 bases and J shed 0 bases, with 8 bases lying between them. CDR1 and CDR2 from the germline V gene are LGHDT and YNNKEL (reference sequence). This CDR3 region has 15 residues. CDR3 in amino acids: CASSQDLTVNTEAFF. The CDR3 coding sequence is TGTGCCAGCAGCCAAGATCTGACAGTGAACACTGAAGCTTTCTTT.

Only a few counts were recorded for this clonotype. The rearrangement uses TRBV7-3 and TRBJ2-1; weak D call: TRBD1 (5 bases). Germline CDR1 reads SGHTA; CDR2 reads FQGTGA. The CDR3 extends over 14 amino acids. With 5 bases removed from V and 13 bases from J, the gap between germline ends came to 21 bases. CDR3 in DNA: TGTGCCAGCAGCACAGGTTTGACGGACGGCCTTCAGTTCTTC. Residues: CASSTGLTDGLQFF.

Only a few counts were recorded for this clonotype. This sequence joins TRBV2 and TRBJ1-5, with D unclear. V lost 1 base and J 7 bases, leaving 17 bases between the germline ends. CDR3 length equals 16 residues. CDR1 is SNHLY, CDR2 FYNNEI, per germline. The CDR3 sequence: CASSEVGVPRVQPQHF. CDR3 nucleotide sequence: TGTGCCAGCAGTGAAGTAGGCGTTCCCCGGGTCCAGCCCCAGCATTTT.

This chain links TRBV6-1 with TRBJ1-2; D is uncertain. Trimming removed 3 bases from V and 2 bases from J, with 4 bases in between. In germline, CDR1 is MNHNS, CDR2 SASEGT. This CDR3 is built from 12 residues. In DNA, the CDR3 is TGTGCCAGCAGTGATCGGAACTATGGCTACACCTTC. Its translation: CASSDRNYGYTF.

The rearrangement links TRBV7-9 to TRBJ2-7; tentative D call: TRBD1 (5 bases). The V gene lost 8 bases and the J gene lost 3 bases, with 14 bases spanning the gap. The CDR3 has 13 amino acids. The germline V gene encodes CDR1 SEHNR and CDR2 FQNEAQ (reference sequence). In DNA form, the CDR3 reads TGTGCCAGCTCGCCCCCGACAGACTACGAGCAGTACTTC. It translates to CASSPPTDYEQYF.